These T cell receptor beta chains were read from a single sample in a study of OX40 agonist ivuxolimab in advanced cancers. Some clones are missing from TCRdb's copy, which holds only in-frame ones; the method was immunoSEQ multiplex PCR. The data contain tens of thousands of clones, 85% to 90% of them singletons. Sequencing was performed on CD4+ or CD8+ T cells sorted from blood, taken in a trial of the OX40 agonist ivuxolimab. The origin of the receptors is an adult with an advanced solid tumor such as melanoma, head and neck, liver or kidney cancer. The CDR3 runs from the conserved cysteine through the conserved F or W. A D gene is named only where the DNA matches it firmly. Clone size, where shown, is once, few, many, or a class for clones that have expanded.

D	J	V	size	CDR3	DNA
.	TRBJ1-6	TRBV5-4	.	CASSSGAGFSYSPLHF	TGTGCCAGCAGCTCTGGGGCGGGATTCTCCTATTCACCCCTCCACTTT
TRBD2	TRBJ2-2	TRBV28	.	CASSPASGTNTGELFF	TGTGCCAGCAGCCCCGCTAGCGGGACTAACACCGGGGAGCTGTTTTTT
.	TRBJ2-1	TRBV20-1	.	CSSRDNEQFF	TGCAGCAGCAGGGATAATGAGCAGTTCTTC
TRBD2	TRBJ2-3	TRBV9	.	CASSERERGTDTQYF	TGTGCCAGCAGCGAGCGGGAGCGAGGCACAGATACGCAGTATTTT
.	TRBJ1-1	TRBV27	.	CASSLTGLNTEAFF	TGTGCCAGCAGTCTCACGGGGTTGAACACTGAAGCTTTCTTT
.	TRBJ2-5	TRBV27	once	CASSQWGETQYF	TGTGCCAGCAGTCAATGGGGGGAGACCCAGTACTTC
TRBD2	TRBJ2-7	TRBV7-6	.	CASSGGLAGVHEQYF	TGTGCCAGCAGCGGGGGACTAGCGGGAGTCCACGAGCAGTACTTC
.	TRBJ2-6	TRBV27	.	CASSHWGSGANVLTF	TGTGCCAGCAGCCACTGGGGTAGCGGGGCCAACGTCCTGACTTTC
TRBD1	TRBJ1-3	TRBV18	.	CASSPGQGKTGNTIYF	TGTGCCAGCTCACCCGGACAGGGGAAAACTGGAAACACCATATATTTT
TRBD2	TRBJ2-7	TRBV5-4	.	CASSQKTSTRSYEQYF	TGTGCCAGCAGCCAAAAGACTAGCACAAGATCCTACGAGCAGTACTTC
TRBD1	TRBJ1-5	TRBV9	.	CASSVSDRGEQPQHF	TGTGCCAGCAGCGTCTCGGACAGGGGGGAGCAGCCCCAGCATTTT
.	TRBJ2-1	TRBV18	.	CASSNENEQFF	TGTGCCAGCTCGAACGAAAATGAGCAGTTCTTC
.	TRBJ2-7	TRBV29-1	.	CSVEPLHGGRNEQYF	TGCAGCGTTGAGCCCCTCCACGGGGGCCGAAACGAGCAGTACTTC
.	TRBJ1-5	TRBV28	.	CASSFPWGNQPQHF	TGTGCCAGCAGTTTCCCTTGGGGCAATCAGCCCCAGCATTTT
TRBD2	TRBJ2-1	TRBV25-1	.	CASNLGGGRQFF	TGTGCCAGCAACCTTGGGGGGGGAAGGCAGTTCTTC
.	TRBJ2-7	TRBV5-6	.	CASSLEAGANYEQYF	TGTGCCAGCAGCTTGGAGGCCGGGGCCAATTACGAGCAGTACTTC
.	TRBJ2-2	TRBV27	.	CASSLATGELFF	TGTGCCAGCAGTTTGGCCACCGGGGAGCTGTTTTTT
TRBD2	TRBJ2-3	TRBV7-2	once	CASSLVAGGTDTQYF	TGTGCCAGCAGCCTCGTAGCGGGAGGAACAGATACGCAGTATTTT
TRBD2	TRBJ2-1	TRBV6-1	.	CASSEEVAGGHEQFF	TGTGCCAGCAGTGAAGAGGTAGCGGGAGGCCATGAGCAGTTCTTC
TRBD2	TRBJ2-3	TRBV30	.	CAWRTSGTWDTQYF	TGTGCCTGGAGAACTAGCGGGACTTGGGATACGCAGTATTTT
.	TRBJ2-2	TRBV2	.	CASSEARTNTGELFF	TGTGCCAGCAGTGAAGCGCGTACGAACACCGGGGAGCTGTTTTTT
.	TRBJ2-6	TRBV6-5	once	CASRPPSGANVLTF	TGTGCCAGCAGACCTCCGAGTGGAGCCAACGTCCTGACTTTC
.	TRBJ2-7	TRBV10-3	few	CAISLDSATYEQYF	TGTGCCATCAGCCTTGACAGCGCTACCTACGAGCAGTACTTC
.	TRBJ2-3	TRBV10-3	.	CAISGDPTTTDTQYF	TGTGCCATCAGTGGGGACCCCACCACAACAGATACGCAGTATTTT
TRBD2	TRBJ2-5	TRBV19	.	CASKGLAGGQPPLQETQYF	TGTGCCAGTAAAGGACTAGCGGGAGGCCAACCGCCGCTCCAAGAGACCCAGTACTTC
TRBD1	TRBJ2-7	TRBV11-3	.	CASSLDTWDRGRTYEQYF	TGTGCCAGCAGCTTAGATACGTGGGACAGGGGTAGGACCTACGAGCAGTACTTC